The 5 T cell receptor beta chains listed next were all sequenced from one sample in a study of OX40 agonist ivuxolimab in advanced cancers. Profiling relied on immunoSEQ multiplex PCR, and the TCRdb table lists in-frame clones only, not all of them. In the table there are about 64,000 clones, about 89% of which are singletons. Sample: CD4+ or CD8+ T cells sorted from blood, taken in a trial of the OX40 agonist ivuxolimab. These receptors came from an adult with an advanced solid tumor such as melanoma, head and neck, liver or kidney cancer.

The CDR3 reads CARSLVDTEAFF. The CDR3 DNA reads TGTGCCAGAAGCTTGGTCGACACTGAAGCTTTCTTT. This chain joins TRBV5-3 and TRBJ1-1; no clear D gene. TRBV5-3 is reported as an ORF; its role is uncertain. This CDR3 spans 12 amino acids. Trimming removed 0 bases at V and 3 bases at J, with 3 bases between.

J is TRBJ2-3 and V is TRBV11-2, with 8 bases that match TRBD2. Germline assignment: CDR1 SGHAT and CDR2 FQNNGV. After removal of 5 bases from V and 4 bases from J, the junction contained 8 bases not matched to a gene. The CDR3 totals 15 residues. For the CDR3, the DNA is TGTGCCAGCAGCGGAGGGACTAGAGGTGCAGATACGCAGTATTTT. Protein product: CASSGGTRGADTQYF. The whole variable domain, filled in from reference TRBV11-2 and TRBJ2-3, reads EAGVAQSPRYKIIEKRQSVAFWCNPISGHATLYWYQQILGQGPKLLIQFQNNGVVDDSQLPKDRFSAERLKGVDSTLKIQPAKLEDSAVYLCASSGGTRGADTQYFGPGTRLTVL.

This clone was found once. The rearrangement joins TRBV6-1 to TRBJ2-5, with D uncertain. The V gene lost 8 bases and the J gene lost 5 bases, with 9 bases spanning the gap. Germline V gene lookup returns CDR1 MNHNS and CDR2 SASEGT. CDR3 length: 11 residues. CDR3 region: CASRQGETQYF. In nucleotides, the CDR3 is TGTGCCAGCCGTCAAGGGGAGACCCAGTACTTC.

The chain uses TRBV28 and TRBJ2-3; 10 positions agree with TRBD2. This CDR3 is built from 17 residues. The junction had 10 bases not matched to a gene; V was cut back by 5 bases and J by 2 bases. Germline loops: CDR1 MDHEN, CDR2 SYDVKM. DNA for the CDR3: TGTGCCAGCAGTCCCTCCGGACTAGCGGTTTACACAGATACGCAGTATTTT. It specifies CASSPSGLAVYTDTQYF.

CDR3 DNA sequence: TGTGCCAGCAGACGAACAGGGGGTTGGGGAGAGACCCAGTACTTC. The encoded protein is CASRRTGGWGETQYF. The chain joins TRBV28 to TRBJ2-5, with TRBD1 identical over 8 bases. The CDR3 contains 15 residues. Unmatched junction bases numbered 10, after V lost 6 bases and J lost 4 bases. CDR1 and CDR2 from the germline V gene are MDHEN and SYDVKM.